This T cell receptor (beta chain) was profiled in a study of T cells expressing NK-cell markers. In the study overall: With respect to HCMV, most of the eight sequenced donors were seropositive, and one was seronegative.

Points from the study as a whole: It was still unclear whether expanded NKG2C+ T cell clones were HCMV specific. Dominant NKG2C+ clonotypes accounted for about 1.0-8% of CD8+ T cells in about six donors.

TCRdb reprocessed the 5' RACE reads and reports one entry per CDR3 protein, with no DNA. Its table records under 500,000 distinct CDR3 sequences. Worth noting for this clonotype: Its target is not known.

The CDR3 totals 16 residues. This receptor was obtained from a woman aged 18 to 75 in good health. Input material: blood T cells: a sorted CD56 or NKG2C T cell subset, CD4+ or CD8+ T cells, or bulk PBMC T cells (not recorded which). The genes are TRBV12-3 or TRBV12-4 and TRBJ2-2; TCRdb calls TRBD1, which cannot be checked without DNA. The CDR3 is CASSQTGTGANGELFF.